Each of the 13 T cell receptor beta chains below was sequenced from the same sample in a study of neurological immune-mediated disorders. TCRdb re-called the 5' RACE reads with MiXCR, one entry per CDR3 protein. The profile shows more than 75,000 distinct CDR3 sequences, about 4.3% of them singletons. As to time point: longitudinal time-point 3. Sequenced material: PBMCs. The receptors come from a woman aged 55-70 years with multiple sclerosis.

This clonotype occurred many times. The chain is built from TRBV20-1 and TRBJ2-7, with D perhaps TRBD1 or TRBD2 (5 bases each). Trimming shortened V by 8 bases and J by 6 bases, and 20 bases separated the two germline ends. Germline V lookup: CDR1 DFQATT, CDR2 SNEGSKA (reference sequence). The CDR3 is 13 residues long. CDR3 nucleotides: TGCAGTCCCTTGTCTGGGGGTAGGGCCGAGCAGTACTTC. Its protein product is CSPLSGGRAEQYF.

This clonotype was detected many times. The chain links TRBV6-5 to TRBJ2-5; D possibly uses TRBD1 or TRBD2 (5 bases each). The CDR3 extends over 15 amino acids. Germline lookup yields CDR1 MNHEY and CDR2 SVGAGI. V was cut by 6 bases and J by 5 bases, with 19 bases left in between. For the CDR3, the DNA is TGTGCCAGCAGGACAGATCCAGGGTGGGGGGAGACCCAGTACTTC. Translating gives CASRTDPGWGETQYF.

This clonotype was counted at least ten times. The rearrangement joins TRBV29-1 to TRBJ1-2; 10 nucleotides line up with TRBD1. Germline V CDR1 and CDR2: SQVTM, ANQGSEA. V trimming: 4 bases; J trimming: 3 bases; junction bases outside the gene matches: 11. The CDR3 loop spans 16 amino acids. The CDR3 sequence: CSVGPQSTGGYYGYTF. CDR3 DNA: TGCAGCGTTGGCCCTCAGTCGACAGGGGGCTACTATGGCTACACCTTC.

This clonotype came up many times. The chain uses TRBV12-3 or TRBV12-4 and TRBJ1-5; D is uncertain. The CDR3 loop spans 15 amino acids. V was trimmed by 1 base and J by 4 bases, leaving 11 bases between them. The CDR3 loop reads CASSLEGGRNQPQHF. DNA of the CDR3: TGTGCCAGCAGTTTAGAGGGCGGGAGAAATCAGCCCCAGCATTTT.

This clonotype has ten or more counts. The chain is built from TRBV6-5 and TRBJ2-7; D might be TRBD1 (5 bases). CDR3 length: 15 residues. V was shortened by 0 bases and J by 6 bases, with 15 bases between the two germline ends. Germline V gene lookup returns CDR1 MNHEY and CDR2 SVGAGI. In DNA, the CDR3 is TGTGCCAGCAGTTACTCCAGGCAGGGTTTGGTCGAGCAGTACTTC. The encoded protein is CASSYSRQGLVEQYF.

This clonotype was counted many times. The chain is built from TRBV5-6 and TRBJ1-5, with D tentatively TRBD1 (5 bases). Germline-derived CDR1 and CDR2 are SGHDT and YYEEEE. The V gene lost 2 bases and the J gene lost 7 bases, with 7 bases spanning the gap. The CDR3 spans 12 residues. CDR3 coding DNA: TGTGCCAGCAGCTTTTGGGGGCAGCCCCAGCATTTT. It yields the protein CASSFWGQPQHF.

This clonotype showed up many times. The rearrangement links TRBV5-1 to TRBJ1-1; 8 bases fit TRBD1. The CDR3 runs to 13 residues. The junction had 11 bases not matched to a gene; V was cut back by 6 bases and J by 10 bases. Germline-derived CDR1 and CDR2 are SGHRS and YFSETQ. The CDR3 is CASIGDRGGRAFF. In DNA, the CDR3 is TGCGCCAGCATCGGTGACAGGGGAGGTAGAGCTTTCTTT.

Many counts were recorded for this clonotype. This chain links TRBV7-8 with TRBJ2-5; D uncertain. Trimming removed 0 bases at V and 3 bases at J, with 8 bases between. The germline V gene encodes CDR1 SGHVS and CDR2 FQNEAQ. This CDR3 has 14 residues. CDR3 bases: TGTGCCAGCAGCTTAGCACGGTGGAAAGAGACCCAGTACTTC. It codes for CASSLARWKETQYF. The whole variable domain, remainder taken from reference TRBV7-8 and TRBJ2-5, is GAGVSQSPRYKVAKRGQDVALRCDPISGHVSLFWYQQALGQGPEFLTYFQNEAQLDKSGLPSDRFFAERPEGSVSTLKIQRTQQEDSAVYLCASSLARWKETQYFGPGTRLLVL.

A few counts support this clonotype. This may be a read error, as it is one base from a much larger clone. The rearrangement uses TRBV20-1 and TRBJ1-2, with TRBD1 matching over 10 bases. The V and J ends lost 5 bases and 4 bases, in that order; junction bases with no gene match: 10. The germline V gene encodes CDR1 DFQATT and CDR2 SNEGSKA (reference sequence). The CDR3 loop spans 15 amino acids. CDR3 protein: CSAGKGDRGRYGYTF. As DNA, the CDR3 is TGCAGTGCTGGCAAAGGGGACAGGGGACGCTATGGCTACACCTTC.

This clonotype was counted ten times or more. The CDR3 spells CATSRDMSSSTDTQYF. The CDR3 bases are TGTGCCACCAGCAGAGATATGTCCTCTAGCACAGATACGCAGTATTTT. The chain couples TRBV15 to TRBJ2-3; D remains unclear. V lost 0 bases and J 0 bases, leaving 10 bases between the germline ends. Germline loops: CDR1 LNHNV, CDR2 YYDKDF (reference sequence). This CDR3 has 16 residues.

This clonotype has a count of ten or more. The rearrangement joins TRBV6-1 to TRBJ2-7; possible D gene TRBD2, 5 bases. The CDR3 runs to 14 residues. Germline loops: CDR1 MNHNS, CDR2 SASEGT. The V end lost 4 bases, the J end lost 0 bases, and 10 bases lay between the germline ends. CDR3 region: CASSVGGGSYEQYF. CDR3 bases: TGTGCCAGCAGTGTGGGTGGAGGCTCCTACGAGCAGTACTTC.

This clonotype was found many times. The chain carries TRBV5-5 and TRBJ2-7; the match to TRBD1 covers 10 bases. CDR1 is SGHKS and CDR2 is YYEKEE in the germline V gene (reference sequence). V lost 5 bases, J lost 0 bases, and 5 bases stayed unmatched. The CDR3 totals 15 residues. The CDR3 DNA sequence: TGTGCCAGCAGGTCCCGGGACAGGGGCTCCTACGAGCAGTACTTC. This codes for CASRSRDRGSYEQYF.

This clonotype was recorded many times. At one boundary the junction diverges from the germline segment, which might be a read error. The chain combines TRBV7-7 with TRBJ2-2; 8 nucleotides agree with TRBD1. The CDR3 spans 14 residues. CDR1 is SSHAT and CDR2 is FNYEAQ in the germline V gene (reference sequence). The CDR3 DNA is TGTGCTAGCAGCCAGGGGGCAGGCACCGGGGAGCTGTTTTTT. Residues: CASSQGAGTGELFF.